Here is one T cell receptor (beta chain) with its context. The source of the sample is a study of control samples from healthy donors and cancer patients. Germline V gene sequence: CDR1 SGHDN, CDR2 FVKESK. V lost 1 base and J lost 5, with 6 bases in between. This CDR3 is 13 amino acids long. Using immunoSEQ multiplex PCR, the repertoire was profiled, and TCRdb retains in-frame clones only, with some absent. The table records 130,000 to 150,000 clones, roughly 92% of them present only once. Sequenced input: blood. This TCR was sampled from a man aged 30 to 39 in good health. This chain uses TRBV14 with TRBJ2-1, with D unclear. The CDR3 DNA reads TGTGCCAGCAGCCAAGTCCGCCACAATGAGCAGTTCTTC. Its protein product is CASSQVRHNEQFF. The variable domain in full, with the rest retrieved from reference TRBV14 and TRBJ2-1, is EAGVTQFPSHSVIEKGQTVTLRCDPISGHDNLYWYRRVMGKEIKFLLHFVKESKQDESGMPNNRFLAERTGGTYSTLKVQPAELEDSGVYFCASSQVRHNEQFFGPGTRLTVL.